This TCR beta chain was observed in a study of identical twins (TCRdb year 2016). Broadly, across the study: To test whether fetal clonotypes persist, the study used deep sequencing on TCR alpha and beta repertoires from monozygotic twins, unrelated adults of various ages, and cord blood. To rule out contamination, replicate twin experiments were performed at different times with different library preparation protocols.

Only healthy Caucasian donors were included. Three pairs of female monozygotic twins, all aged roughly 18 to 29 years, were included in the twin cohort. The RNA used for TCR libraries was isolated from peripheral blood mononuclear cells. Reading the germline V gene gives CDR1 MNHEY and CDR2 SVGEGT. Measured from the cysteine to the phenylalanine, the CDR3 is 15 residues long. Only CDR3 DNA remains: 45 bases, in frame from the first base. A distance of 19 bases separates the germline ends of V and J, which lose 6 bases and 4 bases respectively. The full study reports these points: Fewer insertions were carried by abundant cord blood beta clonotypes; a weaker similar trend was observed in young adult naive repertoires, while no such trend was observed in memory repertoires. Compared with coincidental sharing between unrelated individuals, out-of-frame TCR alpha sequences shared between twins showed an excess of sequences with low generation probability. Because the same donors could not be followed over many years, conclusions were based on cross-sectional statistical analysis. In monozygotic twins, recombination models systematically underestimated out-of-frame TCR alpha sharing, but the models matched the sharing seen between unrelated individuals. Invariant T cells such as MAIT and iNKT could partly confound zero-insertion analyses, though diverse VJ usage argued against this for most clonotypes. Excess twin sharing in beta out-of-frame sequences was weaker because fewer shared sequences lowered the signal-to-noise ratio.

Libraries were constructed by 5' RACE. The listed sequencing device is Illumina HiSeq 2000. A universal primer binding site was added through template switching, and the final cDNA carried a unique molecular identifier so that TCR cDNA molecules could be counted accurately. Specific primers in the conserved constant-segment region were used to synthesize first-strand cDNA for TCR alpha and beta chains. To control for contamination, every cDNA library carried two barcodes: a SMART-Mk sample barcode plus Illumina barcodes. TruSeq adapter sequences along with Illumina sample barcodes were introduced in two successive PCR steps. TCR alpha and beta cDNA libraries were sequenced on the Illumina HiSeq platform with custom primers. The original methods were these. MiGEC processed the raw reads to extract unique molecular identifiers, while MiXCR was used to determine the CDR3 positions. For each individual, recombination models were inferred using an EM algorithm with the repgenHMM and IGoR tools. The analysis of shared clonotypes was done with the tcR package in R, with sharing normalized by the product of cloneset sizes. To study raw recombination without the effects of thymic and clonal selection, out-of-frame nonproductive sequences were analyzed. Starting from the raw public reads, TCRdb applied fastp trimming at Q25, assembled clones with MiXCR and retained in-frame beta chains. Rows matching on CDR3 protein sequence are summarized as one entry with the most common DNA and genes. The V and J calls come from TCRdb's annotation, not from the publication. The sample contains some 790,000 distinct CDR3 sequences, around a sixth of them found a single time. Of the sample, around 13% is held by the ten largest clones.

In the case of this clonotype: Its antigen remains unidentified. There are no base qualities to consult, and no much larger clone falls within one base.

The same specimen was also included in a second study, on T cells expressing NK-cell markers. From that second study: Under 10 donors provided sorted CD3+CD56+NKG2C+, CD3+CD56+NKG2C- and CD3+CD56-NKG2C+ T-cell subsets, whose TCR beta-chain repertoires were profiled. Among the eight sequenced donors, seven were HCMV-seropositive and one was HCMV-seronegative. In several experiments an anti-gammadeltaTCR antibody was added to restrict sorting to alphabetaTCR-expressing T cells. For five or six donors, the dominant CD3+CD56+NKG2C+ clonotypes were among the top 10 CD8+ clonotypes and accounted for about 1.0-7.0% of CD8+ T cells. Those dominant clonotypes were again the most abundant among CD3+CD56-NKG2C+ cells in a few donors, at about 28.3-65%. Whether the expanded NKG2C-expressing T cell clones were specific for HCMV antigens remained unclear. The eight sequenced donors were randomly selected healthy volunteers, three men and five women. A commercial ELISA kit detecting HCMV-specific IgG in serum was used to determine HCMV serostatus. For about 6 donors, bulk peripheral blood T-cell repertoires were additionally sequenced from unsorted PBMC. Reads were demultiplexed and grouped by UMI with MIGEC, and clonotypes were assembled and quantified with MiTCR. To exclude erroneous sequences, any TCR cDNA sequence not supported by at least two reads was discarded. The tcR package was used for downstream repertoire analysis, and clonotypes were matched across fractions by CDR3 nucleotide sequence plus V segment. VDJmatch was used to annotate antigen specificity against VDJdb, with one amino acid substitution in CDR3 permitted.

The rearrangement combines TRBV6-2 or TRBV6-3 with TRBJ2-7; TRBD1 is possibly the D segment (7 matching bases). What was sequenced was PBMCs. This sequence originates from a woman between 18 and 29 years old in good health. In nucleotide form, the sequence is TGTGCCAGCAGAAACGCGGGACAGCGGAGTTACGAGCAGTACTTC. Its protein product is CASRNAGQRSYEQYF.